The 25 T cell receptor beta chains in this list originate from one sample, sequenced in a study of T cells expressing NK-cell markers. Reanalyzing the 5' RACE reads, TCRdb keeps one entry per CDR3 protein, without DNA. This sample contains approximately 460,000 distinct CDR3 sequences. Sequencing used blood T cells: a sorted CD56 or NKG2C T cell subset, CD4+ or CD8+ T cells, or bulk PBMC T cells (not recorded which). The receptors come from a woman aged 18-70 years in good health.

This chain uses TRBV18 with TRBJ2-1; TCRdb designates TRBD1, a call that cannot be tested without DNA. The CDR3 runs to 13 residues. Germline assignment: CDR1 KGHSH and CDR2 LQKENI. The CDR3 spells CASRQPLGNEQFF.

J is TRBJ2-1 and V is TRBV3-1; TCRdb returns TRBD1, unconfirmable since there is no DNA. Germline CDR1 reads LGHDT; CDR2 reads YNNKEL (reference sequence). There are 15 residues in the CDR3. This chain's CDR3 is CASRRIGTPQDEQFF.

V and J are TRBV6-1 and TRBJ2-2; TCRdb's D call, TRBD2, is unchecked because there is no DNA. CDR3 length: 16 residues. The germline V gene has CDR1 MNHNS and CDR2 SASEGT. This chain's CDR3 is CASRGRAVGNTGELFF.

The CDR3 region is CASSKRGGGETQYF. The V call is TRBV12-3 or TRBV12-4, the J call TRBJ2-5; TCRdb reports TRBD2, a call that lacks DNA to check it against. The CDR3 runs to 14 residues.

V gene TRBV6-1 combines with J gene TRBJ1-4; TCRdb proposes TRBD1, but this gene call is untestable without DNA. From germline, CDR1 is MNHNS and CDR2 SASEGT. The CDR3 is made up of 14 amino acids. The CDR3 loop is CASSRGRGNEKLFF.

This chain uses TRBV9 with TRBJ2-2; TCRdb indicates TRBD2, and absent DNA this call remains unverified. The CDR3 length is 15 residues. CDR1 and CDR2 (germline): SGDLS, YYNGEE. This CDR3 reads CASSVEDLNTGELFF.

This chain's CDR3 is CASRQLQDTQYF. V is TRBV12-3 or TRBV12-4 and J is TRBJ2-3. The CDR3 runs 12 residues.

The chain joins TRBV7-2 to TRBJ1-5. Germline-derived CDR1 and CDR2 are SGHTA and FQGNSA. The CDR3 totals 14 residues. This CDR3 reads CASSLFQINQPQHF.

The V and J genes are TRBV7-2 and TRBJ2-1; lacking DNA, the TRBD2 call made by TCRdb goes unchecked. Germline CDR1 SGHTA, CDR2 FQGNSA. This CDR3 region has 15 residues. The CDR3 here is CASSLMRLGGHEQFF.

This chain connects TRBV7-2 to TRBJ1-3; the D call from TCRdb, TRBD1, cannot be confirmed without DNA. This CDR3 has 13 residues. Germline loops: CDR1 SGHTA, CDR2 FQGNSA. The CDR3 region is CASSQGTGNTIYF.

This chain links TRBV6-5 with TRBJ2-5; checking the TCRdb D call of TRBD1 is not possible without DNA. This CDR3 has 16 residues. Germline CDR1 MNHEY, CDR2 SVGAGI. CDR3 in amino acids: CASSYSRRGRLETQYF.

This chain connects TRBV6-5 to TRBJ2-5; the TCRdb call, TRBD1, lacks DNA for checking. CDR1 is MNHEY and CDR2 is SVGAGI in the germline V gene. The CDR3 contains 16 residues. The CDR3: CASSYWIGTTKETQYF.

The chain combines TRBV2 with TRBJ1-6; TCRdb picks TRBD1, but there is no DNA to check that call. CDR1 is SNHLY and CDR2 is FYNNEI in the germline V gene. The CDR3 covers 16 residues. This CDR3 is CASSEGAIGGNSPLHF.

The chain employs TRBV20-1 and TRBJ1-1; the TCRdb call, TRBD1, lacks DNA for checking. Germline V gene sequence: CDR1 DFQATT, CDR2 SNEGSKA (reference sequence). The CDR3 is 12 amino acids. CDR3 amino acids: CSAAPLNTEAFF.

The rearrangement joins TRBV28 to TRBJ2-2; no DNA is available, so the TRBD1 call from TCRdb remains unchecked. Germline V gives CDR1 MDHEN, CDR2 SYDVKM. CDR3 size: 14 residues. CDR3 in amino acids: CASSSRTAHGELFF.

V and J are TRBV23-1 and TRBJ2-2; the TCRdb call, TRBD2, lacks DNA for checking. TRBV23-1 is identified as an open reading frame with a role that is uncertain. The CDR3 contains 17 residues. This CDR3 reads CASSPIRTSLGPGSCFF.

CDR3 sequence reads: CASSIRSGYTF. The chain couples TRBV12-3 or TRBV12-4 to TRBJ1-2. This CDR3 region has 11 residues.

The chain uses TRBV14 and TRBJ2-2; as DNA is missing, the TRBD1 call by TCRdb cannot be tested. The germline V gene has CDR1 SGHDN and CDR2 FVKESK. The CDR3 loop spans 16 amino acids. The CDR3 loop reads CASSQDLPVNTGELFF. The variable domain in full, with the rest retrieved from reference TRBV14 and TRBJ2-2, is EAGVTQFPSHSVIEKGQTVTLRCDPISGHDNLYWYRRVMGKEIKFLLHFVKESKQDESGMPNNRFLAERTGGTYSTLKVQPAELEDSGVYFCASSQDLPVNTGELFFGEGSRLTVL.

This sequence joins TRBV12-3 or TRBV12-4 and TRBJ2-1; the TCRdb D gene call, TRBD1, has no DNA to confirm it. The CDR3 is made up of 17 amino acids. The CDR3: CASSLPTSGGSYNEQFF.

The V call is TRBV4-3, the J call TRBJ2-1. Germline V gene sequence: CDR1 LGHNA, CDR2 YSLEER. The CDR3 runs 12 residues. The chain's CDR3 is CASSQCPYTRFF.

This chain connects TRBV6-1 to TRBJ2-6; the TCRdb D gene call, TRBD1, has no DNA to confirm it. The CDR3 has 15 residues. Germline CDR1 and CDR2: MNHNS and SASEGT. This chain's CDR3 is CASRDSNSGANVLTF.

The V and J genes are TRBV20-1 and TRBJ2-5. Germline CDR1 reads DFQATT; CDR2 reads SNEGSKA (reference sequence). This CDR3 is 14 amino acids long. The CDR3 reads CSARPAIRGETQYF.

The chain uses TRBV12-3 or TRBV12-4 and TRBJ2-1; TCRdb outputs TRBD2, but without DNA this stays unchecked. The CDR3 has 13 amino acids. CDR3 residues: CASMSSEANEQFF.

V is TRBV20-1 and J is TRBJ2-1. Germline CDR1 and CDR2: DFQATT and SNEGSKA (reference sequence). The CDR3 length is 13 residues. The CDR3 is CSANLVTLGEQFF.

This chain links TRBV3-1 with TRBJ2-5; TCRdb selects TRBD1, and the lack of DNA leaves this call unchecked. Per germline, CDR1 LGHDT and CDR2 YNNKEL (reference sequence). There are 14 residues in the CDR3. The CDR3 here is CASSQVNRQETQYF.